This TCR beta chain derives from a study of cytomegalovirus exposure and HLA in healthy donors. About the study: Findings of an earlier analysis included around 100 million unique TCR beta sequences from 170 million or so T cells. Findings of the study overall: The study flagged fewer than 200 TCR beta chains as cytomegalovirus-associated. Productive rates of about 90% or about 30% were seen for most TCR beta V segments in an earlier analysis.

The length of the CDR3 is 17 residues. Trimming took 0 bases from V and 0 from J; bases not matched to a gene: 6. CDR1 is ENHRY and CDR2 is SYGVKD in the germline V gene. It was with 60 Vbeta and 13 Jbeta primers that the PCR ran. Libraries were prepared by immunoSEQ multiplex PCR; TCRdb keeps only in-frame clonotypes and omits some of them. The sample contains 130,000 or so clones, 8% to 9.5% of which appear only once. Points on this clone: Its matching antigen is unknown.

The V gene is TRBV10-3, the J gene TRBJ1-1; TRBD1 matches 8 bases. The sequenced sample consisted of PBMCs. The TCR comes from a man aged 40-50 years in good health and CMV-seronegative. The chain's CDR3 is CAISESVETGVNTEAFF. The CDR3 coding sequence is TGTGCCATCAGTGAGTCGGTCGAGACAGGGGTGAACACTGAAGCTTTCTTT.